A single sample gave rise to the 21 T cell receptor beta chains below, sequenced in a study of control samples from healthy donors and cancer patients. Sequencing used immunoSEQ multiplex PCR; TCRdb keeps in-frame clones, though not all of them. The table includes 84,000 or so clones, 75% to 85% detected once. The material sequenced was PBMCs. All receptors come from a man aged 55 to 70 with head and neck cancer.

This clone was picked up one time. A read error may account for a junction end that differs from germline. The chain joins TRBV2 to TRBJ1-2; unclear D gene. CDR1 SNHLY and CDR2 FYNNEI come from the germline V gene. CDR3 size: 11 residues. CDR3: CASIERVGYTF. The CDR3, as DNA: TGTGCCAGCATTGAAAGAGTAGGCTACACCTTC.

The gene calls are TRBV18 and TRBJ2-1; D is unclear. The V gene's germline CDR1 is KGHSH and CDR2 LQKENI. The length of the CDR3 is 16 residues. With 5 bases removed from V and 5 bases from J, the gap between germline ends came to 19 bases. CDR3 residues: CASSSFVAKSNNEQFF. CDR3 DNA sequence: TGTGCCAGCTCATCATTCGTGGCGAAGTCCAACAATGAGCAGTTCTTC.

The chain combines TRBV28 with TRBJ1-5; D may be TRBD1 (6 bases). Looked up from germline, CDR1 is MDHEN and CDR2 is SYDVKM. CDR3 length: 17 amino acids. Trimming stripped 4 bases from V and 2 bases from J, with 18 bases between. The CDR3 sequence: CASSSPQGPRGNQPQHF. For the CDR3, the DNA is TGTGCCAGCAGTTCCCCACAGGGACCCCGAGGCAATCAGCCCCAGCATTTT. Supplemented by reference TRBV28 and TRBJ1-5, the full variable domain reads DVKVTQSSRYLVKRTGEKVFLECVQDMDHENMFWYRQDPGLGLRLIYFSYDVKMKEKGDIPEGYSVSREKKERFSLILESASTNQTSMYLCASSSPQGPRGNQPQHFGDGTRLSIL.

This chain uses TRBV9 with TRBJ2-5; 7 bases are a match to TRBD2. CDR1 and CDR2 (germline): SGDLS, YYNGEE. V shed 0 bases, J shed 0 bases, and the junction held 2 bases outside the gene matches. The CDR3 consists of 15 residues. CDR3 sequence reads: CASSVAGGYQETQYF. The CDR3 DNA is TGTGCCAGCAGCGTAGCGGGAGGATACCAAGAGACCCAGTACTTC.

The chain combines TRBV11-3 with TRBJ2-1; no clear D gene. V dropped 0 bases and J dropped 9 bases, with 12 bases sitting between them. The CDR3 contains 14 residues. The germline V gene has CDR1 SGHNT and CDR2 YENEEA. CDR3 protein: CASSLDGPRGEQFF. CDR3 sequence (DNA): TGTGCCAGCAGCTTAGATGGTCCACGCGGTGAGCAGTTCTTC.

The gene calls are TRBV7-2 and TRBJ2-2, with D maybe TRBD1 (6 bases). CDR3 length: 14 amino acids. Germline V lookup: CDR1 SGHTA, CDR2 FQGNSA. With 2 bases removed from V and 4 bases from J, the gap between germline ends came to 8 bases. The CDR3, as DNA: TGTGCCAGCAGCTTACGCAGGGGCACCGGGGAGCTGTTTTTT. Its translation is CASSLRRGTGELFF.

The chain carries TRBV18 and TRBJ1-1; D gene ambiguous. V lost 6 bases and J 5 bases, leaving 10 bases between the germline ends. The CDR3 covers 12 residues. Germline CDR1 KGHSH, CDR2 LQKENI. The CDR3 sequence: CASSKTGTEAFF. The CDR3 DNA follows: TGTGCCAGCTCGAAGACCGGTACTGAAGCTTTCTTT. The full variable domain, its missing parts supplied by reference TRBV18 and TRBJ1-1, is NAGVMQNPRHLVRRRGQEARLRCSPMKGHSHVYWYRQLPEEGLKFMVYLQKENIIDESGMPKERFSAEFPKEGPSILRIQQVVRGDSAAYFCASSKTGTEAFFGQGTRLTVV.

The gene calls are TRBV11-2 and TRBJ2-1, with 14 bases matching TRBD2. Germline trimming cut 3 bases from V and 8 bases from J; bases unmatched to any gene: 3. CDR1 is SGHAT and CDR2 is FQNNGV in the germline V gene. The CDR3 is 15 amino acids. The CDR3 here is CASSLGLAGVYEQFF. The CDR3 nucleotides are TGTGCCAGCAGCTTGGGACTAGCGGGAGTATATGAGCAGTTCTTC.

The chain carries TRBV29-1 and TRBJ2-1; a possible D gene is TRBD1 (6 bases). The CDR3 has 14 amino acids. In germline, CDR1 is SQVTM, CDR2 ANQGSEA. V dropped 3 bases and J dropped 8 bases, with 17 bases sitting between them. The CDR3 region has the DNA TGCAGCGTTGACCGACAGGTCGTTGGGCATGAGCAGTTCTTC. Its protein product is CSVDRQVVGHEQFF.

CDR3 in DNA: TGTGCCTGGACTTGGGACTCTGGAAACACCATATATTTT. Its protein is CAWTWDSGNTIYF. V is TRBV30 and J is TRBJ1-3; no firm D call. CDR1 and CDR2 (germline): GTSNPN, SVGIG (reference sequence). The V end lost 4 bases, the J end lost 0 bases, and 7 bases lay between the germline ends. The CDR3 has 13 amino acids.

The chain joins TRBV5-6 to TRBJ1-2; 7 bases map to TRBD1. The ends lost 6 bases at V and 5 bases at J; junction bases unmatched: 10. The CDR3 contains 14 residues. In germline, CDR1 is SGHDT, CDR2 YYEEEE. The CDR3 is CASNLDRVTYGYTF. The CDR3 DNA sequence: TGTGCCAGCAACTTAGACAGGGTAACATATGGCTACACCTTC.

The chain has TRBV5-1 and TRBJ2-3; D may be TRBD1 (6 bases). Germline V CDR1 and CDR2: SGHRS, YFSETQ. Trimming removed 6 bases at V and 0 bases at J, with 20 bases between. The CDR3 sequence is 17 residues long. CDR3: CASTKGDTQPSTDTQYF. Written as DNA, the CDR3 is TGCGCCAGCACCAAAGGGGACACACAACCTAGCACAGATACGCAGTATTTT.

About this clone itself: A read error may account for a junction end that differs from germline. The chain is built from TRBV4-1 and TRBJ1-2, with 9 bases identical to TRBD1. This CDR3 is built from 17 residues. Germline V gene lookup returns CDR1 MGHRA and CDR2 YSYEKL. CDR3 region: CASSPGTGRKSNYDYTF. The CDR3 region has the DNA TGCGCCAGCAGCCCCGGGACAGGGCGGAAATCTAACTATGACTACACCTTC.

This chain joins TRBV3-1 (or the pseudogene TRBV3-2) and TRBJ1-2, with TRBD1 matching over 7 bases. V shed 4 bases, J shed 2 bases, and the junction held 10 bases outside the gene matches. The CDR3 totals 16 residues. Germline V CDR1 and CDR2: LGHDT, YNNKEL (reference sequence). The CDR3 region has the DNA TGTGCCAGCAGCCGCTGGGACAGCTTTTCAAACTATGGCTACACCTTC. It specifies CASSRWDSFSNYGYTF.

This sequence joins TRBV5-5 and TRBJ2-3; D is unresolved. This CDR3 has 14 residues. Germline assignment: CDR1 SGHKS and CDR2 YYEKEE (reference sequence). Trimming left V 0 bases short and J 2 bases short, with 7 bases between. The CDR3 bases are TGTGCCAGCAGCTTGGGGCAGGTCACAGATACGCAGTATTTT. Translation: CASSLGQVTDTQYF.

The V call is TRBV5-1, the J call TRBJ2-2; tentative D call: TRBD1 (5 bases). V lost 4 bases to trimming and J lost 3 bases, with 7 bases between them. The germline CDR1 and CDR2 sequences are SGHRS and YFSETQ. The CDR3 is made up of 13 amino acids. Written as DNA, the CDR3 is TGCGCCAGCAGCGTCAGGGACACCGGGGAGCTGTTTTTT. It is translated as CASSVRDTGELFF.

The chain carries TRBV5-1 and TRBJ2-3, with 9 bases identical to TRBD1. The length of the CDR3 is 14 residues. Trimming cost V 7 bases and J 6 bases; bases outside gene matches: 9. Germline CDR1 reads SGHRS; CDR2 reads YFSETQ. CDR3 in amino acids: CASGQGWQLDTQYF. CDR3 bases: TGCGCCAGCGGACAGGGGTGGCAGCTGGATACGCAGTATTTT.

This chain uses TRBV3-1 (or the pseudogene TRBV3-2) with TRBJ1-2, with 10 bases matching TRBD1. V trimming: 5 bases; J trimming: 6 bases; junction bases outside the gene matches: 6. The CDR3 is made up of 14 amino acids. In germline, CDR1 is LGHDT, CDR2 YNNKEL (reference sequence). The CDR3 is CASSWTGGRDGYTF. The DNA for the CDR3 is TGTGCCAGCAGCTGGACAGGGGGAAGAGATGGCTACACCTTC.

The chain combines TRBV18 with TRBJ2-1; TRBD2 matches at 13 bases. V trimming: 1 base; J trimming: 4 bases; junction bases outside the gene matches: 1. There are 16 residues in the CDR3. In germline, CDR1 is KGHSH, CDR2 LQKENI. CDR3 nucleotides: TGTGCCAGCTCACCACAGACTAGCGGGGGGTACAATGAGCAGTTCTTC. Protein product: CASSPQTSGGYNEQFF.

The chain recombines TRBV14 with TRBJ2-1; the D is unclear. The V gene lost 4 bases and the J gene lost 4 bases, with 8 bases spanning the gap. CDR1 and CDR2 from the germline V gene are SGHDN and FVKESK. The CDR3 extends over 13 amino acids. The DNA of the CDR3 is TGTGCCAGCAGCCTCCAGGATTACAATGAGCAGTTCTTC. This gives the protein CASSLQDYNEQFF.

This clone occurred a few times. This sequence joins TRBV6-5 and TRBJ2-1; D might be TRBD1 or TRBD2, each matching 6 bases. V was shortened by 8 bases and J by 1 base, with 15 bases between the two germline ends. The germline CDR1 and CDR2 sequences are MNHEY and SVGAGI. The length of the CDR3 is 15 residues. The CDR3 nucleotides read TGTGCCAGCGGGGGGCGGGAAGGGTCCTACAATGAGCAGTTCTTC. Translation gives CASGGREGSYNEQFF.